This TCR beta chain derives from a study of breast tumors, draining lymph nodes, adjacent tissues. Turning to this clonotype: A read error may account for a junction end that differs from germline.

The CDR3 contains 14 residues. Germline lookup yields CDR1 SGHRS and CDR2 YFSETQ. TCRdb redid the calling of the multiplex PCR reads with MiXCR, one entry per CDR3 protein. The table has fewer than 200,000 distinct CDR3 sequences, 30% to 35% seen once. The lymph nodes were axillary draining lymph nodes from breast cancer patients. The V gene is TRBV5-1, the J gene TRBJ2-6, with D maybe TRBD2 (7 bases). Sequenced: axillary lymph node tissue. The clonotype comes from a female donor with breast cancer. Some clones in this sample may be carry-over from other donors' samples. In nucleotides, the CDR3 is TGCGCCAGCAGCTTAGGGAGGGGCGGGGGCACTGAAGCTTTC. Its protein is CASSLGRGGGTEAF.